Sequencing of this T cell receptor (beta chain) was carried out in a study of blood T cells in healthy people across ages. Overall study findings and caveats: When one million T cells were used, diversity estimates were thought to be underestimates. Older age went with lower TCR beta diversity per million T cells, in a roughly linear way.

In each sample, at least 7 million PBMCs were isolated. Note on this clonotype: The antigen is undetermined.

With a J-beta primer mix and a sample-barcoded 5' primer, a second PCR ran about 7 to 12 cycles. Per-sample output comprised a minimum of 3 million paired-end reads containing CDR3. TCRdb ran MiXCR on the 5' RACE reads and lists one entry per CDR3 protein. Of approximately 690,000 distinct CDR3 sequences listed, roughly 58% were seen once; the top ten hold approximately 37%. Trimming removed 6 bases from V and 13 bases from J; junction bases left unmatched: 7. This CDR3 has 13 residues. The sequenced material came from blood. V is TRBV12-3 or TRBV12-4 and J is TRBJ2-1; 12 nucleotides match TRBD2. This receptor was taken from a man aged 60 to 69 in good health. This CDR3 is CASRTGTSGPQFF. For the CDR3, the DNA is TGTGCCAGCAGAACCGGGACTAGCGGGCCTCAGTTCTTC.